This record looks at one TCR beta chain sequence and its context. Germline assignment: CDR1 MDHEN and CDR2 SYDVKM. Trimming at V came to 5 bases and at J to 2 bases, leaving 9 bases not matched to a gene. There are 16 residues in the CDR3. PCR was run on genomic DNA. A primer set of 30 forward and 13 reverse primers amplified the CDR3. TCRdb itself ran the multiplex PCR reads through MiXCR, one entry per CDR3 protein. Of under 300,000 distinct CDR3 sequences detected, 47% appear once; the ten largest clones hold roughly an eighth. The sample comes from a study of type 1 and type 2 diabetes patients. Looking at the study overall: Magnetic bead positive selection isolated CD4+ or CD8+ T cells from PBMCs.

All diabetic donors were classified as either type 1 or type 2 diabetes. This chain links TRBV28 with TRBJ2-3; 8 bases are shared with TRBD1. This TCR derives from a man aged 18 to 30 with type 2 diabetes. The sequenced sample was peripheral blood mononuclear cells (PBMCs). CDR3 nucleotide sequence: TGTGCCAGCAGTCAGTACCGGGGACAGGTCACAGATACGCAGTATTTT. Translating it yields CASSQYRGQVTDTQYF.